This is a list of T cell receptor beta chains from one sample in a study of vaccination effects on CD4 cells after COVID-19. For these TCRs, the target antigens are not known. The method was immunoSEQ multiplex PCR; TCRdb's version includes in-frame clones alone and lacks a portion of them. The sample records around 81,000 clones, over 70% being singletons. The sample was CD4+ T cells from PBMCs cultured with HCoV-OC43 spike peptides, taken after COVID-19 vaccination. Source of these receptors: a human donor who received a COVID-19 vaccine. CDR3s include the opening cysteine and the closing phenylalanine or tryptophan. A D gene is named only where the DNA matches it firmly. Clone size, where shown, is once, few, many, or a class for clones that have expanded.

D gene,clone size,J gene,V gene,CDR3 DNA,CDR3 protein
TRBD1,few,TRBJ1-1,TRBV18,TGTGCCAGCTCACAGGGGGCAGGAGGGGGAGCTTTCTTT,CASSQGAGGGAFF
.,.,TRBJ2-1,TRBV5-1,TGCGCCAGCAGCCCAATGGCGGGAAACAATGAGCAGTTCTTC,CASSPMAGNNEQFF
.,.,TRBJ2-4,TRBV30,TGTGCCTGGAGTCCAGGACCCCCTGGGGCCAAAAACATTCAGTACTTC,CAWSPGPPGAKNIQYF
.,.,TRBJ1-5,TRBV2,TGTGCCAGCAGTGTATCCCATAGCAATCAGCCCCAGCATTTT,CASSVSHSNQPQHF
.,.,TRBJ1-2,TRBV7-2,TGTGCCAGCAGCCCAGACGGCGCTAACTATGGCTACACCTTC,CASSPDGANYGYTF
.,.,TRBJ1-5,TRBV5-1,TGCGCCAGCAGCTTGTCGGGGGGCGCGGGGCAGCCCCAGCATTTT,CASSLSGGAGQPQHF
TRBD1,.,TRBJ2-4,TRBV2,TGTGCCAGCAGCGAACAGGGGTTAGCCAAAAACATTCAGTACTTC,CASSEQGLAKNIQYF
.,once,TRBJ1-1,TRBV6-5,TGTGCCAGCAGTTATGGTCCAGCGAACACTGAAGCTTTCTTT,CASSYGPANTEAFF
TRBD1,.,TRBJ1-2,TRBV2,TGTGCCAGCAGTGGGACAGGACCTTATGGCTACACCTTC,CASSGTGPYGYTF
.,.,TRBJ1-6,TRBV5-1,TGCGCCAGCAGCTTGGGGGTAGGTTCACCCCTCCACTTT,CASSLGVGSPLHF
TRBD1,once,TRBJ1-4,TRBV7-2,TGTGCCAGCAGCTTAGCGTGGACAGGGACTGAAAAACTGTTTTTT,CASSLAWTGTEKLFF
.,.,TRBJ2-3,TRBV7-2,TGTGCCAGCAGCTTTCGGGCGTCACGAGATACGCAGTATTTT,CASSFRASRDTQYF
.,.,TRBJ1-4,TRBV6-1,TGTGCCAGCAGTGAAATATTGGGACTTAATGAAAAACTGTTTTTT,CASSEILGLNEKLFF
.,.,TRBJ2-2,TRBV2,TGTGCCAGCAGTGAATATGCTGGGTCCATCGGGGAGCTGTTTTTT,CASSEYAGSIGELFF
.,.,TRBJ1-2,TRBV28,TGTGCCAGCAGTTTTGGAGGGTTTGGCTACACCTTC,CASSFGGFGYTF
.,.,TRBJ2-5,TRBV18,TGTGCCAGCTCACCAATGGCAGGGACGCGGGAGACCCAGTACTTC,CASSPMAGTRETQYF
.,.,TRBJ1-2,TRBV4-1,TGCGCCTGTCGCTCCCCAGGTCGTGGCTACACCTTC,CACRSPGRGYTF
.,.,TRBJ2-1,TRBV18,TGTGCCAGCTCACCACAGGGGACCTACAATGAGCAGTTCTTC,CASSPQGTYNEQFF
.,.,TRBJ1-1,TRBV5-1,TGCGCCAGCACTATCGGGTGGAACACTGAAGCTTTCTTT,CASTIGWNTEAFF
TRBD1,.,TRBJ1-3,TRBV2,TGTGCCAGCAGACGGGACAGGGCTGGAAACACCATATATTTT,CASRRDRAGNTIYF
.,.,TRBJ2-5,TRBV30,TGTGCCTGGGGGACACTCCAAGAGACCCAGTACTTC,CAWGTLQETQYF
.,.,TRBJ1-1,TRBV2,TGTGCCAGCAGGACGGACAGTATGAACACTGAAGCTTTCTTT,CASRTDSMNTEAFF
TRBD2,few,TRBJ2-4,TRBV6-5,TGTGCCAGCAGTTTCGCTAGCGGGGACATTCAGTACTTC,CASSFASGDIQYF
.,.,TRBJ2-5,TRBV6-5,TGTGCCAGCAGACCCCCGGGACTGATACAAGAGACCCAGTACTTC,CASRPPGLIQETQYF
.,.,TRBJ1-1,TRBV24-1,TGTGCCACCATGGATGGGGCGGAGACTGAAGCTTTCTTT,CATMDGAETEAFF
TRBD1,.,TRBJ1-1,TRBV6-5,TGTGCCAGCAGGATAGGGACAGGGGGTGACACTGAAGCTTTCTTT,CASRIGTGGDTEAFF
.,.,TRBJ1-2,TRBV6-2/TRBV6-3,TGTGCCAGCAGCGACAGCAACTATGGCTACACCTTC,CASSDSNYGYTF
TRBD1,.,TRBJ1-5,TRBV18,TGTGCCAGCTCCCCTTCGCGACAGGGCTTCTATCAGCCCCAGCATTTT,CASSPSRQGFYQPQHF
.,.,TRBJ1-1,TRBV19,TGTGCCAGCGCTCCCCCAGGGCGGCCGGGCACTGAAGCTTTCTTT,CASAPPGRPGTEAFF
TRBD1,.,TRBJ1-5,TRBV2,TGTGCCAGCAGTATTCAACAGGGGGCGAGCAATCAGCCCCAGCATTTT,CASSIQQGASNQPQHF
TRBD1,.,TRBJ2-3,TRBV24-1,TGTGCCACCTCCGGGACAGCGACAGATACGCAGTATTTT,CATSGTATDTQYF
.,.,TRBJ2-2,TRBV11-1,TGTGCCAGCAGTCTTTTTGGGGGCCATAACACCGGGGAGCTGTTTTTT,CASSLFGGHNTGELFF
.,.,TRBJ1-5,TRBV9,TGTGCCAGCAGCGTAGCAGGTGATAGCAATCAGCCCCAGCATTTT,CASSVAGDSNQPQHF
TRBD1,.,TRBJ1-2,TRBV10-3,TGTGCCATCAGGCAAACAGGGGAGGGGAGCGGCTACACCTTC,CAIRQTGEGSGYTF
TRBD1,.,TRBJ2-2,TRBV18,TGTGCCAGCTCACGACAGGGGACAGCGAACACCGGGGAGCTGTTTTTT,CASSRQGTANTGELFF
.,.,TRBJ2-5,TRBV6-2/TRBV6-3,TGTGCCAGCAGTTACGTCGGGGGGCTGGAAGAGACCCAGTACTTC,CASSYVGGLEETQYF
.,.,TRBJ1-3,TRBV5-5,TGTGCCAGCAGCTTGGCCCGACCCACGAGCTCTGGAAACACCATATATTTT,CASSLARPTSSGNTIYF
TRBD1,.,TRBJ1-2,TRBV11-2,TGTGCCAGCAGCCCGGGACAGGGGGCGCAAGAGTACGGCTACACCTTC,CASSPGQGAQEYGYTF
TRBD2,.,TRBJ2-5,TRBV5-8,TGTGCCAGCCCTACCCTCCCCGGGGGGACTCAAGAGACCCAGTACTTC,CASPTLPGGTQETQYF